Below, 24 T cell receptor beta chains from the same sample are listed, as sequenced in a study of blood T cell repertoires in COVID-19. The data were produced by immunoSEQ multiplex PCR, yet TCRdb's version contains in-frame clones alone and is incomplete. The data show more than 150,000 clones, about four fifths seen once. The specimen sequenced was peripheral blood. All receptors come from a human donor in a cohort sampled during active COVID-19.

The chain couples TRBV3-1 (or the pseudogene TRBV3-2) to TRBJ1-4; 9 bases agree with TRBD1. The CDR3 runs 15 residues. CDR1 is LGHDT, CDR2 YNNKEL, per germline (reference sequence). J lost 5 bases, V lost 4 bases, and 5 bases had no gene match. The CDR3 DNA is TGTGCCAGCAGCCCTTCACAGGGGGCGAATGAAAAACTGTTTTTT. Translated: CASSPSQGANEKLFF.

This chain connects TRBV7-3 to TRBJ2-1, with 8 bases matching TRBD2. The CDR3 is made up of 15 amino acids. With V trimmed by 1 base and J by 7 bases, 6 bases remained unmatched. Germline CDR1 SGHTA, CDR2 FQGTGA. The CDR3 DNA reads as TGTGCCAGCAGCTTAAGTAGCGGGGTTAGTAATGAGCAGTTCTTC. Translated: CASSLSSGVSNEQFF.

V and J are TRBV6-1 and TRBJ1-2; D may be TRBD1 (6 bases). This CDR3 is built from 14 residues. Germline lookup yields CDR1 MNHNS and CDR2 SASEGT. Trimming shortened V by 1 base and J by 8 bases, and 14 bases separated the two germline ends. The CDR3: CASSEEIRGRGYTF. The CDR3 DNA follows: TGTGCCAGCAGTGAAGAAATCAGGGGAAGGGGCTACACCTTC.

The CDR3 protein is CATSRDRYLSSYNEQFF. The CDR3 DNA is TGTGCCACCAGCAGAGATCGTTATCTGAGCTCCTACAATGAGCAGTTCTTC. This chain connects TRBV15 to TRBJ2-1; unclear D gene. The CDR3 spans 17 residues. With 0 bases removed from V and 0 bases from J, the gap between germline ends came to 12 bases. CDR1 and CDR2 (germline): LNHNV, YYDKDF (reference sequence). Supplemented by reference TRBV15 and TRBJ2-1, the full variable domain reads DAMVIQNPRYQVTQFGKPVTLSCSQTLNHNVMYWYQQKSSQAPKLLFHYYDKDFNNEADTPDNFQSRRPNTSFCFLDIRSPGLGDTAMYLCATSRDRYLSSYNEQFFGPGTRLTVL.

Comment on this clone: Other DNA sequences in this specimen translate into the identical CDR3. CDR3 nucleotide sequence: TGCGCCAGCAGCCAAGGACAGGGGAATCAGCCCCAGCATTTT. Protein sequence: CASSQGQGNQPQHF. V gene TRBV4-1 combines with J gene TRBJ1-5; 8 bases are shared with TRBD1. CDR1 is MGHRA and CDR2 is YSYEKL in the germline V gene. V lost 1 base to trimming and J lost 4 bases; unmatched junction nucleotides: 0. This CDR3 region has 14 residues.

V gene TRBV5-1 combines with J gene TRBJ2-7; D perhaps matches TRBD1 (5 bases). V lost 0 bases to trimming and J lost 3 bases, with 13 bases between them. The CDR3 totals 15 residues. Germline lookup yields CDR1 SGHRS and CDR2 YFSETQ. The CDR3, as DNA: TGCGCCAGCAGCTTGGTTTCCTCGGACAACTACGAGCAGTACTTC. This encodes CASSLVSSDNYEQYF.

The rearrangement joins TRBV6-2 or TRBV6-3 to TRBJ1-2; D gene uncertain. With 2 bases removed from V and 7 bases from J, the gap between germline ends came to 14 bases. CDR1 and CDR2 from the germline V gene are MNHEY and SVGEGT. The CDR3 totals 14 residues. CDR3 protein: CASSYLDGGGGYTF. CDR3 DNA: TGTGCCAGCAGTTACCTAGATGGCGGCGGTGGCTACACCTTC.

The chain joins TRBV19 to TRBJ2-5, with TRBD2 identical over 8 bases. This CDR3 is built from 15 residues. The ends lost 10 bases at V and 1 base at J; junction bases unmatched: 11. The germline V gene encodes CDR1 LNHDA and CDR2 SQIVND (reference sequence). The CDR3: CATTPTSGSQETQYF. The CDR3 DNA reads TGTGCCACTACCCCCACTAGCGGCTCCCAAGAGACCCAGTACTTC.

This chain joins TRBV6-4 and TRBJ1-2, with D possibly matching TRBD1 (5 bases). Looked up from germline, CDR1 is MRHNA and CDR2 is SNTAGT. The V and J ends lost 0 bases and 7 bases respectively, with 18 bases between them. The CDR3 totals 16 residues. CDR3 residues: CASSDSPAGLGGGYTF. CDR3 DNA sequence: TGTGCCAGCAGTGACTCGCCAGCAGGGCTGGGGGGTGGCTACACCTTC.

This chain uses TRBV7-9 with TRBJ2-1; TRBD1 aligns across 8 bases. The CDR3 is 14 residues long. The V gene's germline CDR1 is SEHNR and CDR2 FQNEAQ (reference sequence). Trimming took 3 bases from V and 7 from J; bases not matched to a gene: 5. CDR3 in DNA: TGTGCCAGCAGCTTCCCAGGGGGCAAAAATGAGCAGTTCTTC. It translates to CASSFPGGKNEQFF.

V gene TRBV27 combines with J gene TRBJ1-3; no reliable D call. This CDR3 spans 15 amino acids. Trimming shortened V by 6 bases and J by 0 bases, and 12 bases separated the two germline ends. Germline CDR1 reads MNHEY; CDR2 reads SMNVEV (reference sequence). The chain's CDR3 is CASREGGFSGNTIYF. The DNA of the CDR3 is TGTGCCAGCAGGGAGGGCGGGTTCTCTGGAAACACCATATATTTT.

This chain connects TRBV5-1 to TRBJ2-3; TRBD2 agrees at 11 bases. This CDR3 has 16 residues. After removal of 3 bases from V and 5 bases from J, the junction contained 8 bases not matched to a gene. The germline gives CDR1 SGHRS, CDR2 YFSETQ. The CDR3 sequence: CASSSIAGGREDTQYF. The CDR3 nucleotides are TGCGCCAGCAGCTCGATAGCGGGGGGGCGGGAAGATACGCAGTATTTT.

The chain couples TRBV5-4 to TRBJ2-7; D might be TRBD1 (6 bases). Trimming cost V 4 bases and J 0 bases, with 14 bases left between them. The CDR3 runs 15 residues. Germline assignment: CDR1 SGHNT and CDR2 YYREEE (reference sequence). CDR3 protein: CASSPGQISSYEQYF. Written as DNA, the CDR3 is TGTGCCAGCAGCCCCGGACAGATAAGCTCCTACGAGCAGTACTTC.

V and J are TRBV4-1 and TRBJ1-2; no reliable D call. Germline CDR1 MGHRA, CDR2 YSYEKL. This CDR3 is 14 amino acids long. V was shortened by 1 base and J by 4 bases, with 10 bases between the two germline ends. The CDR3 spells CASSQAVEGYGYTF. CDR3 sequence (DNA): TGCGCCAGCAGCCAAGCGGTCGAGGGCTATGGCTACACCTTC.

The chain recombines TRBV7-8 with TRBJ2-2, with 9 bases matching TRBD2. The CDR3 covers 18 residues. Trimming cost V 5 bases and J 6 bases; bases outside gene matches: 16. Per the germline V gene, CDR1 is SGHVS and CDR2 is FQNEAQ. CDR3 residues: CASSELVGLAGSAGELFF. The CDR3 bases are TGTGCCAGCAGCGAACTGGTGGGGCTAGCGGGGTCTGCCGGGGAGCTGTTTTTT. Looking up the rest from reference TRBV7-8 and TRBJ2-2 gives the full variable domain: GAGVSQSPRYKVAKRGQDVALRCDPISGHVSLFWYQQALGQGPEFLTYFQNEAQLDKSGLPSDRFFAERPEGSVSTLKIQRTQQEDSAVYLCASSELVGLAGSAGELFFGEGSRLTVL.

The V and J genes are TRBV5-1 and TRBJ2-5; TRBD2 is a possible D gene (7 bases). The CDR3 extends over 15 amino acids. Trimming removed 4 bases at V and 4 bases at J, with 17 bases between. Germline values: CDR1 SGHRS, CDR2 YFSETQ. CDR3 in DNA: TGCGCCAGCAGCACCACGGGGGGCTCTCCAGAGACCCAGTACTTC. Its protein is CASSTTGGSPETQYF.

The chain couples TRBV4-1 to TRBJ1-6; 11 nucleotides align to TRBD1. This CDR3 region has 15 residues. V lost 5 bases to trimming and J lost 10 bases; unmatched junction nucleotides: 7. In germline, CDR1 is MGHRA, CDR2 YSYEKL. The CDR3 nucleotides are TGCGCCAGCAGCTTAAGGGACAGGGGGTACTCACCCCTCCACTTT. Translation gives CASSLRDRGYSPLHF.

V usage is TRBV6-5 and J usage is TRBJ1-4, with 8 nucleotides matching TRBD1. The CDR3 extends over 14 amino acids. V lost 5 bases, J lost 8 bases, and 7 bases stayed unmatched. CDR1 MNHEY and CDR2 SVGAGI come from the germline V gene. The CDR3 DNA reads as TGTGCCAGCAGTAGACAGGGGTTTGAAGAAAAACTGTTTTTT. This translates into CASSRQGFEEKLFF.

This chain connects TRBV27 to TRBJ2-1; possibly TRBD2 for D (5 bases). Germline V gene lookup returns CDR1 MNHEY and CDR2 SMNVEV (reference sequence). V lost 5 bases and J 8 bases, leaving 10 bases between the germline ends. This CDR3 is 12 amino acids long. The CDR3 region is CASSGSGYEQFF. The CDR3 DNA is TGTGCCAGCAGTGGGAGTGGTTATGAGCAGTTCTTC.

The chain links TRBV19 to TRBJ1-5; 10 bases fit TRBD1. CDR3 length: 19 amino acids. The junction had 21 bases not matched to a gene; V was cut back by 7 bases and J by 6 bases. Germline CDR1 reads LNHDA; CDR2 reads SQIVND (reference sequence). CDR3 sequence: CASKPLTGGGILATQPQHF. The CDR3 DNA reads as TGTGCCAGTAAACCGCTGACAGGGGGCGGAATACTAGCAACTCAGCCCCAGCATTTT.

This rearrangement joins TRBV7-9 to TRBJ1-3, with no clear D. The V gene's germline CDR1 is SEHNR and CDR2 FQNEAQ (reference sequence). V was trimmed by 5 bases and J by 0 bases, leaving 14 bases between them. The CDR3 runs to 16 residues. For the CDR3, the DNA is TGTGCCAGCAGCGGTTATTTGGGCAGCTCTGGAAACACCATATATTTT. Translation: CASSGYLGSSGNTIYF. Together with reference TRBV7-9 and TRBJ1-3, the CDR3 gives the full variable domain: DTGVSQNPRHKITKRGQNVTFRCDPISEHNRLYWYRQTLGQGPEFLTYFQNEAQLEKSRLLSDRFSAERPKGSFSTLEIQRTEQGDSAMYLCASSGYLGSSGNTIYFGEGSWLTVV.

The V and J genes are TRBV7-8 and TRBJ1-2, with a tentative D call TRBD1 (6 bases). V lost 5 bases to trimming and J lost 4 bases, with 23 bases between them. The CDR3 is 17 amino acids. Looked up from germline, CDR1 is SGHVS and CDR2 is FQNEAQ. CDR3 in DNA: TGTGCCAGCAGCCGTACCGGGACATCCACGACCCCCTATGGCTACACCTTC. It codes for CASSRTGTSTTPYGYTF.

Comments on this clone: Other DNA sequences of this sample code for an identical CDR3. The CDR3 protein is CASSLGRNYGYTF. The CDR3 bases are TGTGCCAGCAGCTTAGGGCGGAACTATGGCTACACCTTC. The chain joins TRBV7-2 to TRBJ1-2, with unresolved D. The CDR3 consists of 13 residues. Trimming shortened V by 1 base and J by 2 bases, and 5 bases separated the two germline ends. Germline V gene data show CDR1 as SGHTA and CDR2 as FQGNSA.

The chain joins TRBV7-3 to TRBJ1-1, with 8 bases matching TRBD1. The CDR3 contains 14 residues. V was pared by 5 bases and J by 1 base, with 3 bases of the junction left unmatched. The germline V gene has CDR1 SGHTA and CDR2 FQGTGA. The CDR3 bases are TGTGCCAGCAGCCGGGACAGGCAGAACACTGAAGCTTTCTTT. Translation gives CASSRDRQNTEAFF.